Shown below are 17 T cell receptor beta chains from a single sample sequenced in a study of cytomegalovirus exposure and HLA in healthy donors. With 60 Vbeta and 13 Jbeta primers, the PCR was carried out. Generated by immunoSEQ multiplex PCR, the TCRdb table keeps only in-frame clones and is missing some. The repertoire shows approximately 110,000 clones; the top ten hold 2% to 2.5%. The sample taken for sequencing was PBMCs. These receptor sequences come from a man aged 35 to 55 in good health and CMV-seronegative.

The V call is TRBV6-5, the J call TRBJ2-2; maybe TRBD1 (5 bases). The CDR3 consists of 14 residues. In germline, CDR1 is MNHEY, CDR2 SVGAGI. Trimming shortened V by 4 bases and J by 2 bases, and 8 bases separated the two germline ends. The CDR3 is CASSSDTNTGELFF. CDR3 nucleotide sequence: TGTGCCAGCAGTTCGGACACAAACACCGGGGAGCTGTTTTTT.

V is TRBV7-9 and J is TRBJ2-7, with a possible D match to TRBD1 (5 bases). Germline CDR1 is SEHNR and CDR2 is FQNEAQ (reference sequence). Trimming left V 2 bases short and J 6 bases short, with 14 bases between. The CDR3 is 14 amino acids. CDR3 amino acids: CASSLSHSRGEQYF. The DNA of the CDR3 is TGTGCCAGCAGCTTATCCCACAGTAGGGGCGAGCAGTACTTC.

To note about this clone: This specimen includes other DNA sequences encoding the same CDR3. This chain joins TRBV19 and TRBJ2-4; 9 nucleotides match TRBD1. CDR1 and CDR2 from the germline V gene are LNHDA and SQIVND (reference sequence). There are 17 residues in the CDR3. V gave up 5 bases and J gave up 0 bases; unmatched junction bases: 8. CDR3 loop: CASSPGQGTIAKNIQYF. Here the CDR3 DNA reads TGTGCCAGTAGTCCCGGACAGGGGACTATAGCCAAAAACATTCAGTACTTC.

The genes are TRBV6-1 and TRBJ2-7; D perhaps matches TRBD1 (5 bases). The V end lost 2 bases, the J end lost 2 bases, and 13 bases lay between the germline ends. The CDR3 covers 15 residues. In germline, CDR1 is MNHNS, CDR2 SASEGT. The CDR3 sequence: CASSEIQGWPYEQYF. CDR3 DNA: TGTGCCAGCAGTGAAATTCAGGGATGGCCCTACGAGCAGTACTTC.

The chain is built from TRBV6-1 and TRBJ2-2; a weak D match, TRBD2 (5 bases). The CDR3 runs to 15 residues. Germline CDR1 is MNHNS and CDR2 is SASEGT. Trimming cost V 5 bases and J 0 bases, with 10 bases left between them. Here the CDR3 reads CASSSGSTNTGELFF. CDR3 sequence (DNA): TGTGCCAGCAGTTCGGGAAGCACGAACACCGGGGAGCTGTTTTTT.

The chain recombines TRBV19 with TRBJ2-1; no firm D call. V was pared by 3 bases and J by 1 base, with 7 bases between. The V gene's germline CDR1 is LNHDA and CDR2 SQIVND (reference sequence). This CDR3 is 14 amino acids long. The CDR3 spells CASSIRFSYNEQFF. The CDR3 DNA reads TGTGCCAGTAGTATCAGGTTTTCCTACAATGAGCAGTTCTTC. Using reference TRBV19 and TRBJ2-1 for the parts outside the CDR3, the full variable domain is DGGITQSPKYLFRKEGQNVTLSCEQNLNHDAMYWYRQDPGQGLRLIYYSQIVNDFQKGDIAEGYSVSREKKESFPLTVTSAQKNPTAFYLCASSIRFSYNEQFFGPGTRLTVL.

The chain uses TRBV5-1 and TRBJ2-7; 7 bases agree with TRBD1. J gave up 7 bases and V 0 bases, and 4 bases lay outside the gene matches. The CDR3 has 13 amino acids. CDR1 is SGHRS, CDR2 YFSETQ, per germline. Written as DNA, the CDR3 is TGCGCCAGCAGCTTGGGACAGGGTAGGGAGCAGTACTTC. Residues: CASSLGQGREQYF.

This chain joins TRBV11-1 and TRBJ2-5; 9 bases line up with TRBD1. The CDR3 has 15 amino acids. V trimming: 5 bases; J trimming: 3 bases; junction bases outside the gene matches: 7. From germline, CDR1 is SGHAT and CDR2 FQDESV (reference sequence). In nucleotides, the CDR3 is TGTGCCAGCAGCCGTTTCGACAGGGGGGAAGAGACCCAGTACTTC. Amino acid sequence: CASSRFDRGEETQYF.

The chain employs TRBV21-1 and TRBJ2-7; no DNA check was done on the table's D call, TRBD1. TRBV21-1 corresponds to a pseudogene. The length of the CDR3 is 16 residues. The DNA for the CDR3 is TGTGCCAGCAGCAAAGAGCCGGACAGGGAAACCTACGAGCAGTACTTC. This codes for CASSKEPDRETYEQYF.

The rearrangement uses TRBV10-2 and TRBJ2-5, with no clear D. In germline, CDR1 is WSHSY, CDR2 SAAADI. V lost 3 bases, J lost 5 bases, and 10 bases lay in between. This CDR3 region has 13 residues. CDR3 loop: CASSDGSVETQYF. CDR3 bases: TGCGCCAGCAGTGACGGCAGCGTGGAGACCCAGTACTTC.

This sequence joins TRBV6-1 and TRBJ2-1, with D possibly being TRBD2 (6 bases). The V end was cut by 7 bases, the J end by 9 bases, with 13 bases between. Germline CDR1 reads MNHNS; CDR2 reads SASEGT. The CDR3 is 12 residues long. This CDR3 is CASKAGLGEQFF. In nucleotides, the CDR3 is TGTGCCAGCAAGGCGGGGCTAGGTGAGCAGTTCTTC.

The rearrangement joins TRBV27 to TRBJ2-7, with D maybe TRBD1 (6 bases). Trimming pared 0 bases from V and 1 base from J, leaving 13 bases between. Germline loops: CDR1 MNHEY, CDR2 SMNVEV (reference sequence). The CDR3 covers 16 residues. The CDR3 here is CASSLSVGAGSYEQYF. Here the CDR3 DNA reads TGTGCCAGCAGTTTATCGGTGGGGGCGGGTTCCTACGAGCAGTACTTC.

The CDR3 loop reads CASSFRQVQGKLFF. The CDR3 nucleotides are TGTGCCAGCAGTTTTCGGCAGGTACAGGGAAAACTGTTTTTT. This rearrangement joins TRBV28 to TRBJ1-4; D perhaps matches TRBD1 (6 bases). Looked up from germline, CDR1 is MDHEN and CDR2 is SYDVKM. The CDR3 covers 14 residues. V was trimmed by 3 bases and J by 10 bases, leaving 15 bases between them.

The chain employs TRBV5-1 and TRBJ2-3; TRBD1 might be the D (5 bases). The CDR3 has 18 residues. Germline-derived CDR1 and CDR2 are SGHRS and YFSETQ. V lost 0 bases and J lost 0, with 17 bases in between. This CDR3 is CASSLGVGADPSTDTQYF. CDR3 coding DNA: TGCGCCAGCAGCTTGGGGGTTGGGGCAGACCCTAGCACAGATACGCAGTATTTT.

CDR3 sequence (DNA): TGTGCCAGCAGTCTTACAGGGTTCTATGGCTACACCTTC. Translating it yields CASSLTGFYGYTF. The chain employs TRBV6-5 and TRBJ1-2, with TRBD1 as a possible D gene (6 bases). This CDR3 comprises 13 residues. The germline gives CDR1 MNHEY, CDR2 SVGAGI. Trimming stripped 5 bases from V and 4 bases from J, with 11 bases between.

Concerning this clone itself: Other DNA sequences within the sample encode an identical CDR3. The CDR3 region is CASSSRSAEAYEQYF. The CDR3 DNA sequence: TGTGCCAGCAGCTCCCGTTCGGCAGAGGCGTACGAGCAGTACTTC. The J gene is TRBJ2-7, the V gene TRBV5-6, with D uncertain. Germline-derived CDR1 and CDR2 are SGHDT and YYEEEE. There are 15 residues in the CDR3. V was cut by 3 bases and J by 4 bases, with 17 bases left in between.

The V call is TRBV19, the J call TRBJ2-1; 11 bases are shared with TRBD2. This CDR3 is 15 amino acids long. Germline CDR1 LNHDA, CDR2 SQIVND (reference sequence). V lost 4 bases and J lost 5; bases outside the gene matches: 4. CDR3 nucleotides: TGTGCCAGTAGTACCGAGACTAGCGGGAACAATGAGCAGTTCTTC. Its translation is CASSTETSGNNEQFF.